One T cell receptor beta chain is described in this entry. This sample's TCRbeta library carried unique molecular identifier barcodes. A single record per CDR3 protein comes from TCRdb applying MiXCR to the PCR reads. The table lists roughly 220,000 distinct CDR3 sequences, 9.7% of them singletons, with less than 6% in the top ten. The sample originates from a study of T-cell reconstitution after alpha-beta-depleted transplantation in children. V was clipped by 5 bases and J by 6 bases, with 13 bases between them. The CDR3 has 13 residues. Germline CDR1 SEHNR, CDR2 FQNEAQ (reference sequence). This clonotype was obtained from a human donor who donated a stem cell graft to a child with SCID. The specimen comprised PBMCs from the stem cell graft donor, sampled from the stem cell graft. The gene calls are TRBV7-9 and TRBJ1-2, with D unclear. CDR3 coding DNA: TGTGCCAGCAGCCCCCTACCCAGCAATGGCTACACCTTC. This sequence encodes CASSPLPSNGYTF.